This entry concerns a single T cell receptor (beta chain). The antigen is undetermined. The entry originates in a study of blood T cells in healthy people across ages. General study points: The long-lived group displayed more naive CD4+ cells, plus higher diversity, than the aged donors did.

This CDR3 has 15 amino acids. A second PCR of roughly 7 to 11 cycles used a sample-barcoded 5' primer and a J-beta primer mix. TCRdb recomputed calls from the 5' RACE reads with MiXCR, one row per CDR3 protein. This sample has 650,000 to 1,000,000 distinct CDR3 sequences; 35% to 40% occur once, and the top ten carry roughly 13%. The rearrangement links TRBV21-1 to TRBJ2-7. TRBV21-1 is designated a pseudogene. The sequence derives from a man between 18 and 29 years old in good health. Sequenced sample: blood. The DNA for the CDR3 is TGTGCCGGCACCAGACAAAGGACGGAAACCTACGAGCAGTACTTC. Its protein product is CAGTRQRTETYEQYF.